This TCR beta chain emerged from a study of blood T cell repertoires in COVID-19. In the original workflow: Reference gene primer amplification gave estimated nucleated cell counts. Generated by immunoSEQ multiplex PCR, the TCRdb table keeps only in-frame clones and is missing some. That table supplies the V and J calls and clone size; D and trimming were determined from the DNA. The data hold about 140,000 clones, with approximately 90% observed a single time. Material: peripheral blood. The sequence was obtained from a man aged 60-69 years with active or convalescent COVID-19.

CDR3 sequence: CAWSLGQIQETQYF. CDR3 nucleotides: TGTGCCTGGAGTCTTGGACAAATTCAAGAGACCCAGTACTTC. The J gene is TRBJ2-5, the V gene TRBV30, with D perhaps TRBD1 (5 bases). The V gene's germline CDR1 is GTSNPN and CDR2 SVGIG (reference sequence). V lost 2 bases to trimming and J lost 2 bases, with 12 bases between them. There are 14 residues in the CDR3.